This T cell receptor beta chain came from a study of blood T cell repertoires in COVID-19. About the study: Spain, Italy and the United States supplied samples that represented acute and convalescent COVID-19. From T cells, B-cell-depleted T cells, or PBMCs came the material, which was cDNA or gDNA.

Recruits, aged roughly 18 to 95 years, lived in 24 US areas. To note about this clone: The junction does not match germline at one end; this may be a read error.

Assay: immunoSEQ multiplex PCR; the TCRdb copy retains only in-frame clones and omits some. In the table there are about 480,000 clones, 87% of which are singletons. The TCR sequence derives from a woman between 18 and 29 years old with acute COVID-19. Sequencing was done on a sample of PBMCs or T cells enriched from blood (not recorded which).

CDR3 in amino acids: CTSSEDGTGGHYGYTF. For the CDR3, the DNA is TGTACCAGCAGTGAGGATGGGACAGGGGGACACTATGGCTACACCTTC. The chain is built from TRBV2 and TRBJ1-2, with 11 positions matching TRBD1. Per germline, CDR1 SNHLY and CDR2 FYNNEI. This CDR3 has 16 amino acids.